Listed here are 10 T cell receptor beta chains from one sample, sequenced in a study of T cells in Graves' hyperthyroidism and ophthalmopathy (dated by TCRdb to the late 2010s). Library preparation was by multiplex PCR. TCRdb lists the instrument as Illumina HiSeq 2000. Amplification of TCR beta CDR3 regions was carried out from RNA transcripts. For the first round of RT-PCR on the TCR CDR3, the HTBI primer set was used together with the Qiagen OneStep RT-PCR kit. The raw public reads went through TCRdb reprocessing: fastp at Q25, MiXCR clone calling, in-frame beta chains kept. Identical CDR3 proteins give one entry, which carries the most common genes and DNA. The sample contains about 560,000 distinct CDR3 sequences, 16% of them found a single time. Of the sample, around 19% is held by the ten largest clones. Sequenced: blood. These TCRs come from a woman under 30 with Graves' hyperthyroidism.

This clonotype was seen many times. This chain connects TRBV30 to TRBJ2-1; D unclear. CDR1 GTSNPN and CDR2 SVGIG come from the germline V gene (reference sequence). Trimming left V 0 bases short and J 10 bases short, with 10 bases between. The CDR3 has 12 residues. The CDR3 is CAWSVRTYEQFF. The CDR3 DNA is TGTGCCTGGAGTGTACGAACTTACGAGCAGTTCTTC.

The chain employs TRBV5-1 and TRBJ2-7, with D perhaps matching TRBD1 (8 bases). The CDR3 consists of 14 residues. The V and J ends lost 4 bases and 2 bases respectively, with 13 bases between them. Germline CDR1 and CDR2: SGHRS and YFSETQ. The CDR3 here is CASSHRGGTYEQYF. DNA of the CDR3: TGCGCCAGCAGCCACAGGGGGGGGACCTACGAGCAGTACTTC.

This clonotype was counted ten times or more. This chain uses TRBV20-1 with TRBJ1-1, with D possibly matching TRBD1 (6 bases). Trimming took 0 bases from V and 6 from J, leaving 20 bases between them. Germline CDR1 reads DFQATT; CDR2 reads SNEGSKA (reference sequence). This CDR3 comprises 16 residues. CDR3 amino acids: CSARDVAGGKFPEAFF. The CDR3 DNA reads TGCAGTGCTAGAGATGTCGCCGGGGGCAAGTTTCCTGAAGCTTTCTTT.

This clonotype was detected many times. The CDR3 nucleotides read TGTGCCAGCAGTCGGAGGGGGGGCAATGAGCAGTTCTTC. Translating it yields CASSRRGGNEQFF. The chain is built from TRBV2 and TRBJ2-1; D may be TRBD2 (7 bases). Trimming removed 5 bases from V and 6 bases from J, with 11 bases in between. The CDR3 length is 13 residues. Germline CDR1 and CDR2: SNHLY and FYNNEI.

This clonotype has ten or more counts. The V and J genes are TRBV30 and TRBJ2-1; D is unresolved. The CDR3 spans 12 residues. Looked up from germline, CDR1 is GTSNPN and CDR2 is SVGIG (reference sequence). V was trimmed by 4 bases and J by 3 bases, leaving 7 bases between them. The CDR3 protein is CAWIASYNEQFF. The CDR3, as DNA: TGTGCCTGGATCGCAAGCTACAATGAGCAGTTCTTC.

The gene calls are TRBV14 and TRBJ2-1; TRBD2 aligns across 8 bases. The CDR3 length is 18 residues. The junction had 10 bases not matched to a gene; V was cut back by 2 bases and J by 1 base. Germline V gene data show CDR1 as SGHDN and CDR2 as FVKESK. CDR3 coding DNA: TGTGCCAGCAGCCAAAGGGTGTTTGCTAGCGGGTCCTACAATGAGCAGTTCTTC. Translated: CASSQRVFASGSYNEQFF.

This chain uses TRBV18 with TRBJ2-7, with 8 bases lining up with TRBD2. The CDR3 covers 14 residues. Germline loops: CDR1 KGHSH, CDR2 LQKENI. Trimming took 2 bases from V and 6 from J; bases not matched to a gene: 6. In DNA form, the CDR3 reads TGTGCCAGCTCACCAGACCGGGGGGGAGTCGAGCAGTACTTC. It is translated as CASSPDRGGVEQYF.

This clonotype was observed a handful of times. The chain joins TRBV5-1 to TRBJ1-3; D unclear. This CDR3 is built from 15 residues. The V gene's germline CDR1 is SGHRS and CDR2 YFSETQ. V was clipped by 0 bases and J by 2 bases, with 9 bases between them. The CDR3 reads CASSLDQAPGNTIYF. The CDR3 DNA sequence: TGCGCCAGCAGCTTGGACCAGGCCCCTGGAAACACCATATATTTT. Full variable domain (rest looked up from reference TRBV5-1 and TRBJ1-3): KAGVTQTPRYLIKTRGQQVTLSCSPISGHRSVSWYQQTPGQGLQFLFEYFSETQRNKGNFPGRFSGRQFSNSRSEMNVSTLELGDSALYLCASSLDQAPGNTIYFGEGSWLTVV.

This clonotype was recorded at least ten times. This chain joins TRBV7-2 and TRBJ2-3; the match to TRBD2 covers 11 bases. The trim removed 4 bases at V and 8 bases at J, leaving 11 bases unmatched. Germline V CDR1 and CDR2: SGHTA, FQGNSA. This CDR3 is 16 amino acids long. In nucleotides, the CDR3 is TGTGCCAGCAGCTCCCTCCTTCTAGCGGGGGGCGGTACGCAGTATTTT. Translated, it gives CASSSLLLAGGGTQYF. Filled out from reference TRBV7-2 and TRBJ2-3, the complete variable domain reads GAGVSQSPSNKVTEKGKDVELRCDPISGHTALYWYRQSLGQGLEFLIYFQGNSAPDKSGLPSDRFSAERTGGSVSTLTIQRTQQEDSAVYLCASSSLLLAGGGTQYFGPGTRLTVL.

This clonotype was picked up a small number of times. This chain connects TRBV6-1 to TRBJ2-1; 8 nucleotides align to TRBD1. The V segment lost 5 bases and the J segment 6 bases; nucleotides outside the gene matches: 9. In germline, CDR1 is MNHNS, CDR2 SASEGT. The CDR3 consists of 15 residues. In DNA, the CDR3 is TGTGCCAGCAGTTTCGGACAGGGCAGTGGCAATGAGCAGTTCTTC. As protein: CASSFGQGSGNEQFF.